This T cell receptor beta chain was obtained from a study of vaccination and CD4 T cells after COVID-19 (dated by TCRdb to 2021 to 2024). The study in broad terms: The convalescent cohort comprised six males and four females, including two Hispanic individuals, seven Caucasians, two Asians and one multiracial person. As controls, cultures received a CEFX viral epitope pool (the positive control), an HIV-1 Nef peptide pool (the negative control), or no peptide at all. In roughly nine COVID-19 convalescent patients and a few infection-naive healthy vaccine recipients, the spike-specific CD4+ TCR repertoire before mRNA vaccination was compared with the repertoire after mRNA vaccination. Post-COVID blood samples from convalescent patients were collected a median of 101 days after diagnosis, with a range of 35 to 161 days. The time from the second vaccine dose to post-vaccine blood sampling had a median of around 72 days and ranged from about 14 to 250 days. The cultures were stimulated with overlapping spike peptide pools from SARS-CoV-2 and from the common cold coronaviruses HCoV-NL63, HCoV-OC43 and HCoV-229E. Participants received two doses of either the Pfizer-BioNTech BNT162b2 vaccine (n=8) or the Moderna mRNA-1273 vaccine (n=2).

Looking up the germline V gene yields CDR1 SNHLY and CDR2 FYNNEI. V is trimmed back by 6 bases and J by 7 bases, and the junction contains 6 bases that no gene match accounts for. From the cysteine up to the phenylalanine, the CDR3 has a length of 15 residues. Only the CDR3 DNA is retained, 45 bases long and in frame from the first base. In regard to this clonotype: Its antigen remains unidentified. There are no base qualities to consult, and no much larger clone falls within one base.

According to the study, the label for this sample's treatment or condition signals: roughly 10-day PBMC culture with coronavirus spike peptide pools or control peptides (ViraFEST assay). The ViraFEST assay, used in the study, expanded antigen-specific T cells with peptide pools and then identified the expanded clonotypes through TCR sequencing. The absence of prior SARS-CoV-2 infection in healthy vaccine recipients was confirmed by negative nucleocapsid antibody tests before and after vaccination. Each well held 1.5 million to 2.5 million PBMCs cultured with approximately 9.2 ug/ml peptide pools in IMDM containing approximately 5% human AB serum and 7.5 to 10 IU/ml IL-2. On days 3 and 7, half of the culture medium was replaced with fresh IL-2-containing medium. CD4+ T cells were isolated after approximately 10 days of culture through negative selection using the EasySep CD4+ T cell isolation kit. Ficoll-Paque Plus gradient centrifugation was used to isolate PBMCs from whole blood, and the isolated PBMCs were then either used fresh or cryopreserved at -140C. In general, triplicate wells were set up for every culture condition.

On the study overall, not on this receptor specifically: In convalescent patients, a median around 86% of post-vaccine SARS-CoV-2-reactive clones were detected only after vaccination, suggesting vaccine-specific priming. The median count of SARS-CoV-2-reactive clonotypes went up from about 23 after infection to more than 30 after vaccination, although the change was not significant. In convalescent patients, nearly all vaccine-specific clones (304 of 307) were found to be mono-reactive for SARS-CoV-2 spike rather than cross-reactive with common cold coronaviruses. The number of convalescent patients in the study was relatively small, and the study did not examine early timepoints following natural infection.

Preparation of the library involved PCR. At the Johns Hopkins FTIC core, DNA from the cultured CD4+ T cells underwent TCR sequencing with the Oncomine TCR Beta short-read assay. The QIAamp micro DNA kit was used to extract genomic DNA from the cultured CD4+ T cells. Oncomine TCR Beta libraries from cultured CD4+ T cells were pooled with unique dual indexes and sequenced on an Illumina iSeq 100. Under the source paper's analysis protocol: Non-productive sequences were removed, and CDR3s that did not start with C, did not end with F or W, or were shorter than 7 amino acids were discarded. The MANAFEST web application was used to identify antigen-specific clonotypes by comparing peptide-stimulated wells against reference wells and other culture wells. To be called positive, a clone needed an FDR below 0.05, an odds ratio above 5, and a productive frequency above 0.1% in at least two of three replicate wells. Cross-reactive clonotypes were defined as significantly expanded in both SARS-CoV-2 spike wells and at least one common cold coronavirus spike condition. Levenshtein distances (stringdist) and unrooted phylogenetic trees (ape) in R version 3.6.1 were used to assess CDR3 homology. TCRdb trimmed public reads at Q25 via fastp, called clones via MiXCR and kept in-frame beta chains. Each CDR3 protein gets just one entry, which takes the most common genes and DNA from the rows behind it. TCRdb, not the original authors, processed these V and J calls. This sample has about 14,000 distinct CDR3 sequences in its table, and roughly 27% of those were observed once. Clones ranked in the top ten supply around 20% of the sample.

The V and J genes are TRBV2 and TRBJ1-6, with 10 bases matching TRBD1. This TCR was sampled from a human donor who received a COVID-19 vaccine. The starting material was CD4+ T cells from blood, cultured in vitro, obtained before SARS-CoV-2 vaccination. The CDR3 region reads CASRETGGGNSPLHF. In nucleotides, the sequence is TGTGCCAGCAGGGAGACAGGGGGCGGAAATTCACCCCTCCACTTT.